The present T cell receptor (beta chain) was sequenced within a study of blood T cells in healthy people across ages (dated by TCRdb to the mid-2010s). General notes on the study: In model experiments, template switching captured roughly one uniquely barcoded TCR beta cDNA molecule for every two T cells. Donors were grouped into four age groups: young (average roughly 17 years), middle-aged (39), aged (around 60) and long-lived (over 80). The study measured age-related changes in TCR beta repertoire diversity using deep sequencing normalized with unique cDNA molecular identifiers. The study analyzed two additional independent replicas of 1 million unique cDNA reads from the same blood draw for two donors, one aged 18 to 29 and one aged 80 or older.

Turning to this clonotype: The specificity of this receptor is unknown. The input lacks base qualities; no much larger clone sits a single base away.

The 35 to 40 donors, aged roughly 6 to 100 years, were systemically healthy Caucasian individuals from Russia. Ten milliliters of peripheral blood were collected from each donor into EDTA-treated Vacutainer tubes. Ficoll-Paque density-gradient centrifugation was used to isolate PBMCs, with at least 7 million obtained per sample. Trizol reagent was used to extract total RNA from the PBMCs, yielding at least 5.5 micrograms per sample. For every donor, an aliquot of PBMCs went through flow cytometry to measure the percentages of naive CD45RAhigh/CD27high T cells. Per the germline V gene, MGHRA is the CDR1 and YSYEKL is the CDR2. The CDR3 sequence holds 14 residues, the cysteine and phenylalanine included. Only the CDR3 DNA is retained, 42 bases long and in frame from the first base. The research as a whole found: Compared with the aged group, the long-lived group had more naive CD4+ T cells, fewer expanded clones and increased TCR diversity, suggesting age selection. Total diversity estimates from one million sequenced T cells were considered lower bounds and underestimates. Observed TCR beta diversity per million T cells fell roughly linearly with age, and a significant reduction was already apparent by age roughly 40. The percentage of naive T cells measured by flow cytometry correlated strongly with observed TCR beta diversity. Since profiling was done on bulk unsorted PBMCs, naive and antigen-experienced compartments could not be conclusively compared. The CMV infection status of donors was not known, potentially confounding age-related changes in expanded clonotypes.

Libraries were prepared through 5' RACE. Sequenced using an Illumina HiSeq 2500. A second PCR of about 6 to 11 cycles was performed with a sample-barcoded 5' primer and a J-beta primer mix. A unique molecular identifier was introduced onto each TCR beta cDNA molecule by a template-switch 5' adaptor carrying 12 random nucleotides. Each sample yielded at least 2.5 million CDR3-containing paired-end reads. The Mint cDNA synthesis kit, primed by a TRBC-specific oligonucleotide, was used to synthesize first-strand cDNA from all RNA. Following uracil-DNA glycosylase treatment, a first 18-cycle PCR with universal primers M1SS and BC2_uni_R was performed on all cDNA. Per the authors' processing: Each sample was normalized by randomly selecting 1 million high-quality reads, each carrying a distinct molecular identifier. Reads sharing molecular identifiers were discarded rather than binned into consensus sequences. MiTCR, set to a Q25 quality threshold and the strictest error-elimination algorithm, was used for CDR3 identification, clonotype clustering and error correction. A nonparametric unseen species model using Euler transformation provided a lower-bound estimate of total TCR beta diversity. The public reads were quality trimmed at Q25 with fastp and then assembled into clones with MiXCR by TCRdb, keeping productive beta chains. Entries are consolidated by CDR3 protein sequence, retaining the most common genes and DNA. The authors' filters were not applied to this entry. The sample contains around 700,000 distinct CDR3 sequences, roughly 25% of them found a single time. The top ten clones comprise 9.4% of the sample.

These records were also assigned to another study, of T cells of mothers and their children. As noted in the second study: The donors were nine systemically healthy Caucasian individuals, made up of three mothers and their six children. cDNA synthesis consumed the entire amount of extracted RNA, loaded at approximately 1.6 ug RNA in each 15 ul reaction. Sample barcodes and 2-4 random nucleotides were added via the M1S primer in the second PCR. Each mother yielded over 8.5 million TCR beta CDR3 reads and each child 2.5 million to 3 million reads. TCR recombination output is similarly shaped by thymic selection in related and unrelated pairs, with a minor effect exerted by inherited differences. Normalized repertoire overlap was always slightly but never significantly higher in related than unrelated mother-child pairs. No persistent microchimeric T cell clones were detected, at a sensitivity of roughly 100 clones per million clonotypes. Deep NGS was used in the study to compare the TCR beta repertoires of mothers and children and to look for features that separate related mother-child pairs from unrelated individuals. The mean age was 40 +/- 4 years for the mothers and approximately 11 +/- 4 years for the children. After adapter ligation was performed with NEBNext reagents, the libraries were sequenced on an Illumina HiSeq 2000 with 100+100 nt paired-end reads. To prevent cross-contamination, the mother and child libraries were prepared a month apart and were sequenced in separate runs. For each donor, somewhere between about 450,000 and 2,000,000 distinct TCR beta clonotypes were identified. Naive TCR beta clonotypes were estimated from low-frequency clonotypes matched to each donor's FACS-determined naive share, without sorting.

The sequencing input was blood. Rearrangement joined TRBV4-1 to TRBJ2-1, and perhaps TRBD1 as D gene, on 6 matching bases. The J call may be mistaken, given a closer DNA end match to TRBJ2-7. The receptor was derived from a boy under 18 in good health. For the CDR3, the sequence is CASSQDLQGYEQYF. The sequenced DNA is TGCGCCAGCAGCCAAGATCTGCAGGGGTACGAGCAGTACTTC.